This TCR beta chain was recorded in a study of blood T cells in healthy people across ages. Primers used in a second PCR of roughly 6 to 11 cycles were a sample-barcoded 5' primer and a J-beta primer mix. Each CDR3 protein gets one entry after TCRdb re-called the 5' RACE reads with MiXCR. The table shows hundreds of thousands of distinct CDR3 sequences, with about half occurring only once. This clonotype was detected a few times. Germline V gene lookup returns CDR1 SGHTA and CDR2 FQGNSA. Trimming took 6 bases from V and 0 from J, leaving 17 bases between them. This CDR3 comprises 16 residues. The V and J genes are TRBV7-2 and TRBJ1-2, with TRBD1 as a possible D gene (6 bases). The sequence was collected from a woman between 55 and 75 years old in good health. The sample comprised blood. Here the CDR3 reads CASSYTGRTANYGYTF. Here the CDR3 DNA reads TGTGCCAGCAGTTATACCGGACGGACAGCTAACTATGGCTACACCTTC. The full variable domain, its missing parts supplied by reference TRBV7-2 and TRBJ1-2, is GAGVSQSPSNKVTEKGKDVELRCDPISGHTALYWYRQSLGQGLEFLIYFQGNSAPDKSGLPSDRFSAERTGGSVSTLTIQRTQQEDSAVYLCASSYTGRTANYGYTFGSGTRLTVV.